This T cell receptor beta chain was identified in a study of OX40 agonist ivuxolimab in advanced cancers. Regarding the complete study: Ivuxolimab was an agonistic, fully human IgG2 monoclonal antibody directed against OX40 (CD134), a costimulatory receptor. Patients were allowed to have had prior anti-PD-1, anti-PD-L1 or anti-CTLA-4 therapy, and 40% to 45% of the dose-escalation patients had previously received checkpoint inhibitors. Intravenous ivuxolimab was administered to patients every 2 weeks at six dose levels: 0.01, 0.1, 0.3, 1.5, 3 and 10 mg/kg. In the dose-escalation cohort, approximately 82% of patients were male, and the mean age was approximately 64 years, with a range of about 20 to 79. Partial responses were achieved by three dose-escalation patients, of whom one had hepatocellular carcinoma and two had cutaneous melanoma. Of the roughly 52 patients in dose escalation, about 20 had hepatocellular carcinoma, about 15 had melanoma, 9 had renal cell carcinoma and 9 had head and neck cancer. The monotherapy dose-escalation portion (N of about 57 patients) of the phase I ivuxolimab trial is reported in the paper. Peripheral TCRbeta sequencing was intended to test whether TCR sequence diversity was altered and clonal T-cell expansion was caused by ivuxolimab.

Concerning this clone: The target of this receptor is not known. Per-base qualities were not stored, and no clone one base away is much larger.

The germline V gene specifies MDHEN as CDR1 and SYDVKM as CDR2. Measured from the cysteine to the phenylalanine, the CDR3 is 14 residues long. Just the 42-base CDR3 DNA is kept, in frame starting at base 1. Trimming accounts for 10 bases at V and 1 base at J, while the number of junction bases matched to no gene is 5. Genomic DNA was extracted from sorted cells for sequencing of the TCRbeta CDR3 region. The immunoSEQ Assay was used for sequencing of TCRbeta CDR3 regions. Here the immuneACCESS table is served through TCRdb, limited to in-frame sequences with V and J called. Missing clones are a known gap in these copies; in checked studies unresolved V genes cover under half, and the rest lacks a known reason. Within this sample are tens of thousands of clones, with about 90% of them counted one time only. The top ten constitute about 30% of the sample. On the study overall, not on this receptor specifically: The antigen specificity of the clonally expanded peripheral T cells was not determined. At doses of 0.1 to 3.0 mg/kg, clonal expansion of both CD4+ and CD8+ blood T cells was observed from baseline to week 6. In partial responders in the 0.1-3.0 mg/kg groups, normalized peripheral clonal expansion was found to be among the lowest, especially among CD8+ T cells. After ivuxolimab, expanded clones were on average more numerous among CD8+ T cells than among CD4+ T cells. Low levels of normalized T-cell clonal expansion were also seen in some patients who did not respond.

Patients with autoimmune disease history or receiving systemic immunosuppression were excluded from the trial. In every dose cohort, peripheral blood was drawn for TCR sequencing at baseline, cycle 4 day 1, and cycle 7 day 1. The samples were taken from a phase I, first-in-human, multicenter, open-label dose-escalation trial of ivuxolimab. Adults with locally advanced or metastatic head and neck squamous cell, hepatocellular, melanoma or renal cell carcinoma were enrolled in the trial. Before TCR sequencing, CD4+ T cells and CD8+ T cells were sorted from peripheral blood as separate populations. This TCR was sampled from an adult with an advanced solid tumor such as melanoma, head and neck, liver or kidney cancer. The chain employs TRBV28 and TRBJ2-3, with 10 junctional bases fitting TRBD2. The sample in question was CD4+ or CD8+ T cells sorted from blood, obtained in a trial of the OX40 agonist ivuxolimab. The CDR3 protein: CATRLAGGTDTQYF. The DNA is TGTGCCACCCGCCTAGCGGGAGGCACAGATACGCAGTATTTT.